These 16 T cell receptor beta chains came from one sample sequenced in a study of blood T cell repertoires in COVID-19 (dated by TCRdb to 2019 to 2021). Receptors were amplified or captured by the immunoSEQ multiplex PCR assay. Entries here come from immuneACCESS through TCRdb and include only in-frame sequences with V and J called. Some clones fail to appear in such tables; in the studies checked, an unresolved V gene covers under half of the shortfall, and the cause of the remainder is unknown. This sample holds about 300,000 clones; 85% were observed only once. Less than 15% of the sample rests with the top ten. The sequenced sample consisted of peripheral blood. Receptors were obtained from a human donor in a cohort sampled during active COVID-19.

The chain links TRBV19 to TRBJ1-5, with D possibly TRBD1 on 5 matching bases. The CDR3 covers 14 residues. V lost 5 bases, J lost 4 bases, and 12 bases lay in between. Germline CDR1 and CDR2: LNHDA and SQIVND (reference sequence). This chain's CDR3 is CASSSDSLNQPQHF. CDR3 coding DNA: TGTGCCAGTAGTTCAGACAGTCTAAATCAGCCCCAGCATTTT.

On this clone itself: Additional DNA sequences in this sample encode the identical CDR3. This rearrangement joins TRBV6-5 to TRBJ1-2; maybe TRBD1 (5 bases). Looked up from germline, CDR1 is MNHEY and CDR2 is SVGAGI. With 6 bases removed from V and 4 bases from J, the gap between germline ends came to 9 bases. This CDR3 is built from 12 residues. The chain's CDR3 is CASSTGLYGYTF. The CDR3 DNA is TGTGCCAGCAGCACGGGACTCTATGGCTACACCTTC.

The J gene is TRBJ2-2, the V gene TRBV5-1; D is perhaps TRBD2 (6 bases). The V gene lost 5 bases and the J gene lost 4 bases, with 12 bases spanning the gap. Germline V gene data show CDR1 as SGHRS and CDR2 as YFSETQ. This CDR3 spans 14 amino acids. CDR3 sequence reads: CASRRDVLTGELFF. CDR3 nucleotides: TGCGCCAGCAGGCGGGACGTACTCACCGGGGAGCTGTTTTTT.

The chain recombines TRBV19 with TRBJ1-5; D is possibly TRBD1 (6 bases). The germline V and J ends were trimmed by 6 bases and 1 base, with 13 bases remaining between them. CDR3 size: 15 residues. In germline, CDR1 is LNHDA, CDR2 SQIVND (reference sequence). CDR3 amino acids: CASRLTGTSNQPQHF. The CDR3 DNA follows: TGTGCCAGTAGGCTAACAGGGACCAGCAATCAGCCCCAGCATTTT.

This rearrangement joins TRBV12-3 or TRBV12-4 to TRBJ1-1, with D perhaps TRBD1 (5 bases). The CDR3 extends over 13 amino acids. With 8 bases removed from V and 2 bases from J, the gap between germline ends came to 12 bases. The CDR3 loop reads CASGGSYNTEAFF. CDR3 coding DNA: TGTGCCAGCGGGGGGTCATACAACACTGAAGCTTTCTTT.

CDR3 in amino acids: CASSPRQAEDTQYF. DNA of the CDR3: TGTGCCAGCAGCCCCAGACAGGCGGAAGATACGCAGTATTTT. V usage is TRBV7-9 and J usage is TRBJ2-3; tentative D call: TRBD1 (6 bases). From germline, CDR1 is SEHNR and CDR2 FQNEAQ (reference sequence). The CDR3 loop spans 14 amino acids. Trimming shortened V by 5 bases and J by 5 bases, and 14 bases separated the two germline ends.

The chain links TRBV5-1 to TRBJ2-7; D might be TRBD2 (6 bases). CDR1 SGHRS and CDR2 YFSETQ come from the germline V gene. This CDR3 region has 15 residues. The V gene lost 0 bases and the J gene lost 6 bases, with 16 bases spanning the gap. The CDR3 DNA follows: TGCGCCAGCAGCTTGGTTCCGGGACTGGGTCTCGAGCAGTACTTC. Translated: CASSLVPGLGLEQYF. Looking up the rest from reference TRBV5-1 and TRBJ2-7 gives the full variable domain: KAGVTQTPRYLIKTRGQQVTLSCSPISGHRSVSWYQQTPGQGLQFLFEYFSETQRNKGNFPGRFSGRQFSNSRSEMNVSTLELGDSALYLCASSLVPGLGLEQYFGPGTRLTVT.

This chain links TRBV14 with TRBJ2-2; 8 bases fit TRBD2. The CDR3 is made up of 18 amino acids. V shed 2 bases, J shed 6 bases, and the junction held 14 bases outside the gene matches. Germline V CDR1 and CDR2: SGHDN, FVKESK. As DNA, the CDR3 is TGTGCCAGCAGCCAACTTACGGGAAGCGGGAGTTTTGCCGGGGAGCTGTTTTTT. This encodes CASSQLTGSGSFAGELFF.

Comment on this clone: The conserved final phenylalanine or tryptophan is absent from the CDR3, which likely points to a read error. The limits of the CDR3 on the DNA are not certain, so only TCRdb's listed CDR3 is given. The chain recombines TRBV4-1 with TRBJ1-1; the D call of TRBD1 is as the table states it, not checked on the DNA. Germline lookup yields CDR1 MGHRA and CDR2 YSYEKL. A total of 13 residues make up the CDR3, ends included. CDR3 sequence: CASSHDRATERRL.

The rearrangement links TRBV12-3 or TRBV12-4 to TRBJ2-5; 8 positions agree with TRBD1. The CDR3 covers 13 residues. Unmatched junction bases numbered 9, after V lost 6 bases and J lost 9 bases. The CDR3 region is CASSLTGARAQYF. As DNA, the CDR3 is TGTGCCAGCAGCCTGACAGGGGCGAGGGCCCAGTACTTC.

The chain joins TRBV12-5 to TRBJ1-2; D perhaps matches TRBD1 (6 bases). V dropped 6 bases and J dropped 8 bases, with 13 bases sitting between them. The germline CDR1 and CDR2 sequences are LGHNT and FRNRAP. The CDR3 is 12 residues long. CDR3: CASGKTGPGYTF. The DNA of the CDR3 is TGTGCTAGTGGCAAAACAGGGCCCGGCTACACCTTC.

With respect to this clone: A read error may account for a junction end that differs from germline. V gene TRBV15 combines with J gene TRBJ2-7; TRBD2 aligns across 10 bases. The CDR3 spans 14 residues. Germline CDR1 and CDR2: LNHNV and YYDKDF (reference sequence). Here the CDR3 DNA reads TGTGCCACCAGTAGAGACCTAAGCGGGAGGGCGTTGTACTTC. This translates into CATSRDLSGRALYF.

This sequence joins TRBV3-1 (or the pseudogene TRBV3-2) and TRBJ2-1, with D possibly matching TRBD1 (6 bases). The CDR3 is made up of 13 amino acids. V lost 5 bases and J lost 9, with 14 bases in between. Per germline, CDR1 LGHDT and CDR2 YNNKEL (reference sequence). The chain's CDR3 is CASSTGLGGEQFF. CDR3 coding DNA: TGTGCCAGCAGCACAGGGTTGGGTGGTGAGCAGTTCTTC.

This rearrangement joins TRBV19 to TRBJ2-1, with 10 positions matching TRBD2. The germline CDR1 and CDR2 sequences are LNHDA and SQIVND (reference sequence). The ends lost 3 bases at V and 8 bases at J; junction bases unmatched: 7. The CDR3 sequence is 15 residues long. This CDR3 reads CASSMWLAGVYEQFF. Here the CDR3 DNA reads TGTGCCAGTAGTATGTGGCTAGCGGGAGTCTATGAGCAGTTCTTC.

The gene calls are TRBV9 and TRBJ2-4; D remains ambiguous. V was cut by 0 bases and J by 5 bases, with 15 bases left in between. Germline loops: CDR1 SGDLS, CDR2 YYNGEE. The CDR3 consists of 16 residues. The CDR3 DNA is TGTGCCAGCAGCGTAGCCTCCGCAGGTCAGGAAAACATTCAGTACTTC. Encoded protein: CASSVASAGQENIQYF.

The genes are TRBV5-1 and TRBJ2-3; unclear D gene. The CDR3 spans 16 residues. The germline gives CDR1 SGHRS, CDR2 YFSETQ. With 0 bases removed from V and 0 bases from J, the gap between germline ends came to 11 bases. CDR3 amino acids: CASSLGSTLSTDTQYF. CDR3 sequence (DNA): TGCGCCAGCAGCTTGGGAAGTACACTAAGCACAGATACGCAGTATTTT. The whole variable domain, remainder taken from reference TRBV5-1 and TRBJ2-3, is KAGVTQTPRYLIKTRGQQVTLSCSPISGHRSVSWYQQTPGQGLQFLFEYFSETQRNKGNFPGRFSGRQFSNSRSEMNVSTLELGDSALYLCASSLGSTLSTDTQYFGPGTRLTVL.